This T cell receptor beta chain was captured by sequencing in a study of blood T cell repertoires in COVID-19. Study information: Spain, Italy and the United States supplied samples that represented acute and convalescent COVID-19. T cells, B-cell-depleted T cells, or PBMCs provided the cDNA or gDNA that served as material.

This clone was observed many times. The germline gives CDR1 MNHNS, CDR2 SASEGT. V gave up 2 bases and J gave up 5 bases, with 15 bases separating them. The CDR3 is made up of 15 amino acids. Original data processing: Nucleated cell counts were estimated from reference gene primer amplification. The protocol was immunoSEQ multiplex PCR, while the TCRdb copy is restricted to in-frame clones and leaves out a portion. V and J calls and clone size are given by that table; D and trimming were obtained from the DNA. Of about 300,000 clones in the sample, 70% to 90% were seen once. This TCR came from a woman in her 30s who had recovered from COVID-19. The chain is built from TRBV6-1 and TRBJ1-2; D gene unclear. The sequenced sample was peripheral blood. The CDR3: CASSEQPEGGYGYTF. The CDR3 coding sequence is TGTGCCAGCAGTGAACAACCAGAGGGTGGATATGGCTACACCTTC.